The next 13 T cell receptor beta chains were all read from a single sample in a study of T cell repertoires in cytomegalovirus infection. Antigen specificity for these receptors is unknown. One entry per CDR3 protein, called by TCRdb with MiXCR from the reads. The sample has about 470,000 distinct CDR3 sequences, roughly 46% seen once. Sequenced here: cultured PBMCs, sampled from culture after CMV antigen stimulation. These receptors originate from a human donor in good health (CMV status not recorded). Some clones in this sample may be carry-over from other donors' samples.

The rearrangement links TRBV20-1 to TRBJ2-7; TRBD1 matches at 10 bases. Losses at the gene ends were 0 bases for V and 4 bases for J; bases not matched to a gene: 3. Germline-derived CDR1 and CDR2 are DFQATT and SNEGSKA (reference sequence). The CDR3 is made up of 14 amino acids. The CDR3 region has the DNA TGCAGTGCTAGAGACCCGGGACAGGGGTACGAGCAGTACTTC. It yields the protein CSARDPGQGYEQYF.

The chain couples TRBV7-2 to TRBJ2-7, with D perhaps matching TRBD1 (7 bases). V was pared by 1 base and J by 2 bases, with 18 bases between. There are 17 residues in the CDR3. Looked up from germline, CDR1 is SGHTA and CDR2 is FQGNSA. The CDR3 DNA follows: TGTGCCAGCAGCTTAGGTGGAGGGGGCCTCCACCCCTACGAGCAGTACTTC. Residues: CASSLGGGGLHPYEQYF.

The chain joins TRBV10-2 to TRBJ1-5; no clear D. V was shortened by 3 bases and J by 6 bases, with 9 bases between the two germline ends. Germline V gene lookup returns CDR1 WSHSY and CDR2 SAAADI. CDR3 size: 13 residues. The CDR3 is CASSDGSGQPQHF. The CDR3 coding sequence is TGCGCCAGCAGTGATGGGTCTGGTCAGCCCCAGCATTTT.

The chain combines TRBV7-2 with TRBJ2-1, with 9 bases that match TRBD2. CDR3 length: 15 amino acids. Germline V gene lookup returns CDR1 SGHTA and CDR2 FQGNSA. The trim removed 2 bases at V and 10 bases at J, leaving 9 bases unmatched. CDR3 region: CASSLRAGGTQEQFF. The CDR3 bases are TGTGCCAGCAGCTTACGAGCGGGGGGTACCCAGGAGCAGTTCTTC. Variable domain in full (rest from reference TRBV7-2 and TRBJ2-1): GAGVSQSPSNKVTEKGKDVELRCDPISGHTALYWYRQSLGQGLEFLIYFQGNSAPDKSGLPSDRFSAERTGGSVSTLTIQRTQQEDSAVYLCASSLRAGGTQEQFFGPGTRLTVL.

This clonotype was counted a few times. The rearrangement links TRBV10-3 to TRBJ1-5; 11 nucleotides line up with TRBD1. The V gene end was trimmed by 4 bases and the J gene end by 4 bases; junction bases not matched to a gene: 3. From germline, CDR1 is ENHRY and CDR2 SYGVKD. CDR3 length: 15 amino acids. The CDR3 protein is CAISGGQGGNQPQHF. DNA for the CDR3: TGTGCCATCAGTGGGGGACAGGGGGGAAATCAGCCCCAGCATTTT.

This clonotype occurred a few times. The genes are TRBV6-5 and TRBJ2-1; TRBD2 aligns across 9 bases. The CDR3 spans 15 residues. V was clipped by 2 bases and J by 3 bases; unmatched bases: 2. CDR1 is MNHEY, CDR2 SVGAGI, per germline. CDR3 in amino acids: CASSYAGGIYNEQFF. DNA of the CDR3: TGTGCCAGCAGTTACGCGGGAGGGATCTACAATGAGCAGTTCTTC.

The chain carries TRBV24-1 and TRBJ2-7; D gene uncertain. Germline loops: CDR1 KGHDR, CDR2 SFDVKD. The CDR3 is made up of 12 amino acids. V was cut by 4 bases and J by 6 bases, with 9 bases left in between. The CDR3 here is CATSEPGREQYF. Here the CDR3 DNA reads TGTGCCACCAGTGAACCAGGTCGCGAGCAGTACTTC.

V usage is TRBV20-1 and J usage is TRBJ2-6; TRBD1 matches at 10 bases. Trimming at V came to 4 bases and at J to 2 bases, leaving 8 bases not matched to a gene. This CDR3 has 17 residues. Per the germline V gene, CDR1 is DFQATT and CDR2 is SNEGSKA (reference sequence). Here the CDR3 reads CSATRDRGGTGANVLTF. The CDR3, as DNA: TGCAGTGCTACCAGGGACAGGGGAGGTACTGGGGCCAACGTCCTGACTTTC.

This clonotype was seen only a few times. The chain links TRBV15 to TRBJ2-1, with D unresolved. Looked up from germline, CDR1 is LNHNV and CDR2 is YYDKDF (reference sequence). V was shortened by 8 bases and J by 7 bases, with 15 bases between the two germline ends. The CDR3 runs to 13 residues. CDR3 in amino acids: CATSGKADNEQFF. The CDR3 nucleotides read TGTGCCACCTCAGGTAAAGCAGATAATGAGCAGTTCTTC.

This clonotype was found a few times. The chain's CDR3 is CSVEGRNEKLFF. The CDR3 bases are TGCAGCGTTGAGGGCAGGAATGAAAAACTGTTTTTT. The chain carries TRBV29-1 and TRBJ1-4; D is uncertain. The CDR3 has 12 amino acids. CDR1 is SQVTM and CDR2 is ANQGSEA in the germline V gene. Trimming cost V 3 bases and J 5 bases, with 7 bases left between them.

V usage is TRBV6-1 and J usage is TRBJ1-2; 9 bases map to TRBD1. Germline V CDR1 and CDR2: MNHNS, SASEGT. Losses at the gene ends were 5 bases for V and 3 bases for J; bases not matched to a gene: 7. The CDR3 loop spans 15 amino acids. DNA of the CDR3: TGTGCCAGCAGTATGGAACAGGGGGCTGACTATGGCTACACCTTC. It specifies CASSMEQGADYGYTF.

This clonotype was detected a few times. This chain connects TRBV7-2 to TRBJ2-3; the D gene is possibly TRBD2 (5 bases). The CDR3 sequence is 14 residues long. CDR1 is SGHTA and CDR2 is FQGNSA in the germline V gene. Trimming shortened V by 5 bases and J by 0 bases, and 9 bases separated the two germline ends. The CDR3 here is CASSKTTSTDTQYF. Written as DNA, the CDR3 is TGTGCCAGCAGCAAGACTACCAGCACAGATACGCAGTATTTT.

The chain is built from TRBV7-6 and TRBJ2-7; either TRBD1 or TRBD2 may supply D (5 bases each). CDR3 size: 16 residues. Germline CDR1 and CDR2: SGHVS and FNYEAQ. V was cut by 4 bases and J by 0 bases, with 16 bases left in between. DNA for the CDR3: TGTGCCAGCAGCTCGCCGACGGGGCAGGGCTCCTACGAGCAGTACTTC. Encoded protein: CASSSPTGQGSYEQYF.